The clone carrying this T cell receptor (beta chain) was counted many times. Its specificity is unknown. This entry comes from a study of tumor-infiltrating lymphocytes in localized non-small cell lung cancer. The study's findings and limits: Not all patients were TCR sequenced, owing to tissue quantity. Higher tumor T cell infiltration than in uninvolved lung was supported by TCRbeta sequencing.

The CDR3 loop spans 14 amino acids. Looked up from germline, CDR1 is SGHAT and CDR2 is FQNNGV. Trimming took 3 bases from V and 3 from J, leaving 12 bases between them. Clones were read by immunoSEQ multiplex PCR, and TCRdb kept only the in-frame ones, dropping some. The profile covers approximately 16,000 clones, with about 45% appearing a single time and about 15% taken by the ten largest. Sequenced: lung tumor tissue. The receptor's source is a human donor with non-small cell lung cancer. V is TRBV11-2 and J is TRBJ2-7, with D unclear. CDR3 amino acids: CASSLVASGYEQYF. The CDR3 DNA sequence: TGTGCCAGCAGCTTGGTCGCCTCGGGCTACGAGCAGTACTTC.